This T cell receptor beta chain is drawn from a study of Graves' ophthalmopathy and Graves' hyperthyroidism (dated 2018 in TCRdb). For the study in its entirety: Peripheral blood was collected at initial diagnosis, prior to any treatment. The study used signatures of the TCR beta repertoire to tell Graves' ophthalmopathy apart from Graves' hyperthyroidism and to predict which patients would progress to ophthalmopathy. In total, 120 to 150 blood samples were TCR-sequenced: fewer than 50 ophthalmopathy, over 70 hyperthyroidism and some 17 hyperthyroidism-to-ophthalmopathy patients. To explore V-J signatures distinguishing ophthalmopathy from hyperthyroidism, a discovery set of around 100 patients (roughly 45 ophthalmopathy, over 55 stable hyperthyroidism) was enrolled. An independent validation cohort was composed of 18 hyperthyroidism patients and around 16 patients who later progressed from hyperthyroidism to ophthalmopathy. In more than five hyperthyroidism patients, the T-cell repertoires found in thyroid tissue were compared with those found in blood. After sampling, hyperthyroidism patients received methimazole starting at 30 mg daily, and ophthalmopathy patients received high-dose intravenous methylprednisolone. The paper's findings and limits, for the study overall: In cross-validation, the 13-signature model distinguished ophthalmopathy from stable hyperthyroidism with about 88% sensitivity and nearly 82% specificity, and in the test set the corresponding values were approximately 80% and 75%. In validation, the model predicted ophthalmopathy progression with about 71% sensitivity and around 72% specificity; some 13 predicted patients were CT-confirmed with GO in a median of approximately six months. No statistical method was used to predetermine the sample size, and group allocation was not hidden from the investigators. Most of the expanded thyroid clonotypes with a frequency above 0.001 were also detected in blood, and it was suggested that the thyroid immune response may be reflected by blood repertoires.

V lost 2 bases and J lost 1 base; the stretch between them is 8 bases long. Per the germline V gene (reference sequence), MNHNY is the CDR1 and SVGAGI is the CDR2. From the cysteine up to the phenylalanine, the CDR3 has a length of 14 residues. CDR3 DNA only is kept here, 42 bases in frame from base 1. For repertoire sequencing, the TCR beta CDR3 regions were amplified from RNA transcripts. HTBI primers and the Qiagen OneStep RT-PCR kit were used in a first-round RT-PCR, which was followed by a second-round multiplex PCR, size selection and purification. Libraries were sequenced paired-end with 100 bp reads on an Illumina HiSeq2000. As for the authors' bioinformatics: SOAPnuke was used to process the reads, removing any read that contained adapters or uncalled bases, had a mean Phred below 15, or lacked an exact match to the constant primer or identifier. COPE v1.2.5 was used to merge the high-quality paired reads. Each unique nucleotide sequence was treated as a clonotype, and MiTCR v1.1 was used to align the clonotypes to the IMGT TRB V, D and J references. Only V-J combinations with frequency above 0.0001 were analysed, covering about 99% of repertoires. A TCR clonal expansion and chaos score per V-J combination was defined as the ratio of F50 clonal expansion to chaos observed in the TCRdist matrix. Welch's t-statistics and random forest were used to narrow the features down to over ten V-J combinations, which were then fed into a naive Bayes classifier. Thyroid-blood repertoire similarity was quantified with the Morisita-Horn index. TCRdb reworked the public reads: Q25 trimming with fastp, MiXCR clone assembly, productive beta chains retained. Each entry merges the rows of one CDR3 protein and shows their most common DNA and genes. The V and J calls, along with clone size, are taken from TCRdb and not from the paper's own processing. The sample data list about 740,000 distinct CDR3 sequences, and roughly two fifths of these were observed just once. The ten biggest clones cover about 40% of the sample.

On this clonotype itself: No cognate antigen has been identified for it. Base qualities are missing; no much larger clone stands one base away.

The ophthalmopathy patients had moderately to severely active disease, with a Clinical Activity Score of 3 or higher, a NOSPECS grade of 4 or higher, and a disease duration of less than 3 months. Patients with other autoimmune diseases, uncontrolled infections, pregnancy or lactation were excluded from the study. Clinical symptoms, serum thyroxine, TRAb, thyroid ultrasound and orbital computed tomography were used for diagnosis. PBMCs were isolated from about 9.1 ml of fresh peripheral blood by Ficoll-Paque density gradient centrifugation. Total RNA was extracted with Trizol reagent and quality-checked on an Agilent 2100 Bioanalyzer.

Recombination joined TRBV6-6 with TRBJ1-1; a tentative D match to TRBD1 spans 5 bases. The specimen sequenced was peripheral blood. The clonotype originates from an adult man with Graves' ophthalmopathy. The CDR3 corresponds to CASSYKQGNTEAFF. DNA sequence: TGTGCCAGCAGTTACAAGCAGGGGAACACTGAAGCTTTCTTT.